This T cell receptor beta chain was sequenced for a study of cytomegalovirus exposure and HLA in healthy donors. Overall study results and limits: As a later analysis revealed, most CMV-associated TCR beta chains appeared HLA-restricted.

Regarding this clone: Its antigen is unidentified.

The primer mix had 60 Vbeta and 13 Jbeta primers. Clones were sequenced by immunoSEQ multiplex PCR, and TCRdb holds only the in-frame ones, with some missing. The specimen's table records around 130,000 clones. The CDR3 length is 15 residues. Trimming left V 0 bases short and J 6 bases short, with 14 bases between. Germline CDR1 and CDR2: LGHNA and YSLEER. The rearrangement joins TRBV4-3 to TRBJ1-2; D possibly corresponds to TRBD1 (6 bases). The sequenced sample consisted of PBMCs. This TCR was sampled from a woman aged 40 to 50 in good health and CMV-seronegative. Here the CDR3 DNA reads TGCGCCAGCAGCCAAGATTGGGGGAGGGGGAATGGCTACACCTTC. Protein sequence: CASSQDWGRGNGYTF.